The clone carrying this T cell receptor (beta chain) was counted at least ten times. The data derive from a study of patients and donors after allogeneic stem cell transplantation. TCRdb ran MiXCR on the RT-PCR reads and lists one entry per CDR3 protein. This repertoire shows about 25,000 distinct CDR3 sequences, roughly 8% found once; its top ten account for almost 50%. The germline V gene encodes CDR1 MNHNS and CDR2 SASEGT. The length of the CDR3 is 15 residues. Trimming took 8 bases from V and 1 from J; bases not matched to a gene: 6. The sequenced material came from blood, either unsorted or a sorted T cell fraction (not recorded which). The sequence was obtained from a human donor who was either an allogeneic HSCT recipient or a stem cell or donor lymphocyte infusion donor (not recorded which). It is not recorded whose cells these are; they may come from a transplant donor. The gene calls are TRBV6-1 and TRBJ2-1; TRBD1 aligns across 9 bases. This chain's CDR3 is CASWSGTGSYNEQFF. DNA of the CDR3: TGTGCCAGCTGGTCCGGGACAGGGTCCTACAATGAGCAGTTCTTC.